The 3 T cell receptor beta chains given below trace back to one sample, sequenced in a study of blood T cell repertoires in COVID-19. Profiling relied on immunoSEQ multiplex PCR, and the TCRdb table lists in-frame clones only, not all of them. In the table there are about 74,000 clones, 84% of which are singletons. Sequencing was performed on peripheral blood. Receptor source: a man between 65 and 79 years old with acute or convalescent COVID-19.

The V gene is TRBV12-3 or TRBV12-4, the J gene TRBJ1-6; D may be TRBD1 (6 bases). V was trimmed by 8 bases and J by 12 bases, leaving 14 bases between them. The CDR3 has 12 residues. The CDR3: CASWGQGQPLHF. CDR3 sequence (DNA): TGTGCCAGCTGGGGGCAGGGGCAACCCCTCCACTTT.

The CDR3 is CASSFQFGQDKQYF. In DNA form, the CDR3 reads TGCGCCAGCAGCTTCCAATTTGGACAGGACAAGCAGTACTTC. The chain links TRBV5-1 to TRBJ2-7, with 7 bases lining up with TRBD1. The CDR3 is 14 amino acids. Germline lookup yields CDR1 SGHRS and CDR2 YFSETQ. The J segment lost 8 bases and the V segment lost 2 bases, leaving 10 bases of the junction unmatched.

The CDR3 nucleotides read TGTGCCAGCATAGGGGCAGAGACCCAGTACTTC. This translates into CASIGAETQYF. The V gene is TRBV6-5, the J gene TRBJ2-5, with D possibly being TRBD1 (5 bases). Trimming left V 7 bases short and J 4 bases short, with 7 bases between. CDR1 and CDR2 from the germline V gene are MNHEY and SVGAGI. This CDR3 comprises 11 residues.